One sample yielded the 15 T cell receptor beta chains listed below, sequenced in a study of CXCR3-negative and CXCR3-positive naive CD8 T cells. The authors made the TRB cDNA libraries by 5' RACE using UMI labels. Each CDR3 protein gets one entry in TCRdb, which reprocessed the 5' RACE reads and gives no DNA. The sample table includes 90,000 to 100,000 distinct CDR3 sequences. Sequencing was carried out using naive CXCR3- CD8+ T cells from blood. Subset defined: CD45RO-CCR7+CD27+CD95- naive CD8+ T cells lacking CXCR3 (TNR3-). These receptors all come from a human donor in good health. Some clones in this sample may be carry-over from other donors' samples.

V gene TRBV5-5 combines with J gene TRBJ2-7; lacking DNA, the TRBD1 call made by TCRdb goes unchecked. CDR1 is SGHKS and CDR2 is YYEKEE in the germline V gene (reference sequence). This CDR3 region has 16 residues. The CDR3 is CASSFPTGVYSYEQYF.

The V and J genes are TRBV4-3 and TRBJ2-6; the D gene TCRdb calls, TRBD1, cannot be checked with no DNA. From germline, CDR1 is LGHNA and CDR2 YSLEER. The CDR3 extends over 16 amino acids. CDR3 in amino acids: CASSQDRRRTSDVLTF.

The chain is built from TRBV20-1 and TRBJ1-4; TCRdb picks TRBD1, but there is no DNA to check that call. The CDR3 is made up of 16 amino acids. Germline assignment: CDR1 DFQATT and CDR2 SNEGSKA (reference sequence). CDR3 residues: CSVLTGTYERGEKLFF.

The CDR3 protein is CASSEPTSGSDNEQFF. The genes are TRBV2 and TRBJ2-1; without DNA, the TCRdb call of TRBD2 cannot be checked. Looked up from germline, CDR1 is SNHLY and CDR2 is FYNNEI. The CDR3 has 16 residues.

The chain employs TRBV29-1 and TRBJ2-3. This CDR3 has 15 amino acids. Germline V gene sequence: CDR1 SQVTM, CDR2 ANQGSEA. The CDR3 loop is CSGSRQGASTDTQYF.

The chain couples TRBV5-5 to TRBJ2-3. Germline V gene lookup returns CDR1 SGHKS and CDR2 YYEKEE (reference sequence). The CDR3 spans 14 residues. CDR3 amino acids: CASSLPSGVDTQYF.

This chain connects TRBV18 to TRBJ1-1; TCRdb's assignment of TRBD1 cannot be checked, as there is no DNA. Germline loops: CDR1 KGHSH, CDR2 LQKENI. The CDR3 is made up of 15 amino acids. CDR3 loop: CASSPVGPISTEAFF.

The chain combines TRBV20-1 with TRBJ1-4; the TCRdb call, TRBD1, lacks DNA for checking. The CDR3 sequence is 12 residues long. Germline values: CDR1 DFQATT, CDR2 SNEGSKA (reference sequence). This CDR3 reads CSAHDRVEKLFF.

The gene calls are TRBV27 and TRBJ1-1. The CDR3 has 12 residues. The germline CDR1 and CDR2 sequences are MNHEY and SMNVEV (reference sequence). The CDR3 spells CASSDRFTEAFF.

The chain joins TRBV7-9 to TRBJ2-7; without DNA, the TCRdb call of TRBD1 cannot be checked. CDR1 is SEHNR and CDR2 is FQNEAQ in the germline V gene (reference sequence). The CDR3 is 14 amino acids. The CDR3 is CASSLRDRYYEQYF.

The chain couples TRBV7-8 to TRBJ2-1; without DNA, the TCRdb call of TRBD1 cannot be checked. The CDR3 consists of 17 residues. Germline CDR1 SGHVS, CDR2 FQNEAQ. The CDR3 protein is CASSLGPRRRGPGEQFF.

The V and J genes are TRBV6-5 and TRBJ2-3; TCRdb designates TRBD1, a call that cannot be tested without DNA. CDR3 length: 14 amino acids. CDR1 MNHEY and CDR2 SVGAGI come from the germline V gene. CDR3 region: CASKGVIQGDTQYF.

The chain employs TRBV7-9 and TRBJ1-1. Germline CDR1 and CDR2: SEHNR and FQNEAQ (reference sequence). The CDR3 totals 14 residues. CDR3 amino acids: CASSESRLSTEAFF. The full variable domain, with the rest looked up from reference TRBV7-9 and TRBJ1-1, is DTGVSQNPRHKITKRGQNVTFRCDPISEHNRLYWYRQTLGQGPEFLTYFQNEAQLEKSRLLSDRFSAERPKGSFSTLEIQRTEQGDSAMYLCASSESRLSTEAFFGQGTRLTVV.

The chain links TRBV28 to TRBJ2-1; TCRdb indicates TRBD1, and absent DNA this call remains unverified. The CDR3 extends over 15 amino acids. From germline, CDR1 is MDHEN and CDR2 SYDVKM. The CDR3 is CASSLGEPSYNEQFF.

The V gene is TRBV2, the J gene TRBJ2-3; TCRdb picks TRBD2, but there is no DNA to check that call. CDR1 is SNHLY and CDR2 is FYNNEI in the germline V gene. The CDR3 covers 14 residues. CDR3 sequence: CASALAGEADTQYF.